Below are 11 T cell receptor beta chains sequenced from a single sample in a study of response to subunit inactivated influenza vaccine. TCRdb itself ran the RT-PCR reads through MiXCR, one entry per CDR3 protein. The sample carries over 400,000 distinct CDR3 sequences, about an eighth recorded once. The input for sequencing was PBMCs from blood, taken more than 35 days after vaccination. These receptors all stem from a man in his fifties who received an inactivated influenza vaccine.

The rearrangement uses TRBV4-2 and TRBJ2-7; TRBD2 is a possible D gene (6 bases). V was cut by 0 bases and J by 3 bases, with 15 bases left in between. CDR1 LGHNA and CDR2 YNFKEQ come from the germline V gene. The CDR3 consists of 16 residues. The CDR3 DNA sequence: TGTGCCAGCAGCCAAGATGGGGTAGCGGCGTACTACGAGCAGTACTTC. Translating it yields CASSQDGVAAYYEQYF.

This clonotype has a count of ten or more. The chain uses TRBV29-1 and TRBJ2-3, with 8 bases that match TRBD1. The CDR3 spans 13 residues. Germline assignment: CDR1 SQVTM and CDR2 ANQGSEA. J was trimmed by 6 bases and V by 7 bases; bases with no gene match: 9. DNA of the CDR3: TGCAGCGCGGATACAGGGGGGAGGGATACGCAGTATTTT. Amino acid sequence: CSADTGGRDTQYF.

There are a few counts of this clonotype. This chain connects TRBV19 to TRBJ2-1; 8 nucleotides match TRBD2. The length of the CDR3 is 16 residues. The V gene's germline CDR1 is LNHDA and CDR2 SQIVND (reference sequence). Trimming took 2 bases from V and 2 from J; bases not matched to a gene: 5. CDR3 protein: CASSINLAGPYNEQFF. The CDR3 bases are TGTGCCAGTAGTATAAACCTAGCGGGCCCCTACAATGAGCAGTTCTTC.

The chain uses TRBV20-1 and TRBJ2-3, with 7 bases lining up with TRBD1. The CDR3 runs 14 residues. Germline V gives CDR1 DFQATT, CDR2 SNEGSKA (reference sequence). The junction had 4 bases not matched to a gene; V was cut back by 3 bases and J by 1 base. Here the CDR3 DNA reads TGCAGTGCTAGCGGGGACAGTCGCACAGATACGCAGTATTTT. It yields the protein CSASGDSRTDTQYF.

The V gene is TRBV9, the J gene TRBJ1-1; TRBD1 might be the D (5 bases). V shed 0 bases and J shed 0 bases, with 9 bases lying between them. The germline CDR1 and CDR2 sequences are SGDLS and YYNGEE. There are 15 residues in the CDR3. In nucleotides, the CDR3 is TGTGCCAGCAGCGTAGGGGGGTTGTTGAACACTGAAGCTTTCTTT. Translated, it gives CASSVGGLLNTEAFF.

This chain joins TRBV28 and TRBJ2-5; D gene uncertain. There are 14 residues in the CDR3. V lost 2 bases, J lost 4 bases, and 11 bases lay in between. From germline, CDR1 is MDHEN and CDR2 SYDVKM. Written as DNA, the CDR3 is TGTGCCAGCAGTTTACAAGGGTCCCCAGAGACCCAGTACTTC. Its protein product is CASSLQGSPETQYF.

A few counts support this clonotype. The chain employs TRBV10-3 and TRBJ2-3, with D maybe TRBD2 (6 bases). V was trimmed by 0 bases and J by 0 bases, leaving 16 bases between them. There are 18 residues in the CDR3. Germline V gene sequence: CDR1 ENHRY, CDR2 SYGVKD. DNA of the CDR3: TGTGCCATCAGTGAGTCGAAGATCCTAGCGAGGAGCACAGATACGCAGTATTTT. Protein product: CAISESKILARSTDTQYF.

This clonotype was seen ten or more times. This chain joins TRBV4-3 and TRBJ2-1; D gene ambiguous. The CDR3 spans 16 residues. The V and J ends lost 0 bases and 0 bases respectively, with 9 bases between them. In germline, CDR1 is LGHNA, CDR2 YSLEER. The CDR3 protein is CASSQDRRSSYNEQFF. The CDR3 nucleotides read TGCGCCAGCAGCCAAGATAGAAGGAGCTCCTACAATGAGCAGTTCTTC.

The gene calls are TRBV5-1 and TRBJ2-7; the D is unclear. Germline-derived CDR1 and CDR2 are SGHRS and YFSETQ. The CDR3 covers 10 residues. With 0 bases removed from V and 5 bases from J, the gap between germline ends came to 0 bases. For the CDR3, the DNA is TGCGCCAGCAGCTTGGACGAGCAGTACTTC. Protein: CASSLDEQYF.

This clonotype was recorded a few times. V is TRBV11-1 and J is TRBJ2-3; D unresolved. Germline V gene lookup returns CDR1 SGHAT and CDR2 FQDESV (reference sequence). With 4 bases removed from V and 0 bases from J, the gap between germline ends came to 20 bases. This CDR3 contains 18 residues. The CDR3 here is CASSSPRLGRGSTDTQYF. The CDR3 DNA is TGTGCCAGCAGCTCACCTCGTTTAGGTCGAGGTAGCACAGATACGCAGTATTTT. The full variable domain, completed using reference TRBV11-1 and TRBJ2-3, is EAEVAQSPRYKITEKSQAVAFWCDPISGHATLYWYRQILGQGPELLVQFQDESVVDDSQLPKDRFSAERLKGVDSTLKIQPAELGDSAMYLCASSSPRLGRGSTDTQYFGPGTRLTVL.

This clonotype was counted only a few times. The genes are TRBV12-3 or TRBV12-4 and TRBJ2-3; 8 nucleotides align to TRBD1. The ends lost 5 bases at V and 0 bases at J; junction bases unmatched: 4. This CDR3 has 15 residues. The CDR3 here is CASSPNRGSTDTQYF. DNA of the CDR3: TGTGCCAGCAGTCCGAACAGGGGGAGCACAGATACGCAGTATTTT.